This T cell receptor (beta chain) was sequenced in a study of blood T cell repertoires in COVID-19. Data came from immunoSEQ multiplex PCR; TCRdb stores just in-frame clones and leaves some out. This table holds approximately 360,000 clones, roughly 87% found once. Germline V gene data show CDR1 as MNHEY and CDR2 as SMNVEV (reference sequence). The CDR3 covers 14 residues. With 5 bases clipped from V and 3 bases from J, the junction kept 4 bases outside the gene matches. The TCR sequence derives from a woman aged 45 to 65 who had recovered from COVID-19. Specimen: PBMCs or T cells enriched from blood (not recorded which). The rearrangement uses TRBV27 and TRBJ2-3, with 8 nucleotides matching TRBD2. The CDR3 loop is CASSRIAGTDTQYF. CDR3 DNA: TGTGCCAGCAGTCGTATAGCGGGGACAGATACGCAGTATTTT.